These T cell receptor beta chains were read from a single sample in a study of blood T cell repertoires in COVID-19. Clones were read by immunoSEQ multiplex PCR, and TCRdb kept only the in-frame ones, dropping some. The data hold approximately 90,000 clones, with about 80% observed a single time. The source material was peripheral blood. The receptors here all came from a woman at least 80 years old with acute or convalescent COVID-19. The CDR3 runs from the conserved cysteine through the conserved F or W. The order of the fields is J gene, V gene, clone size, D gene, CDR3 DNA, CDR3 protein. The D gene is left open where the match is weak. A row's size may be missing; if present it is once, few, many or a size class.

>TRBJ1-2|TRBV30|few|-
TGTGCCTGGAGCCCCAGGGACTATGGCTACACCTTC
CAWSPRDYGYTF
>TRBJ2-5|TRBV24-1|-|TRBD1
TGTGCCACCAGTGAAGGGACAGGGGGCTTCGAGACCCAGTACTTC
CATSEGTGGFETQYF
>TRBJ1-3|TRBV18|-|-
TGTGCCAGCTCACCAGATCGAACAGGGACTGGAAACACCATATATTTT
CASSPDRTGTGNTIYF
>TRBJ1-4|TRBV10-1|once|TRBD1
TGCGCCAGCAGTGAGCATACGAATAGGGACAGGGAAAAACTGTTTTTT
CASSEHTNRDREKLFF
>TRBJ2-1|TRBV3-1/TRBV3-2|-|-
TGTGCCAGCAGCCAACAGGGAACCTACAATGAGCAGTTCTTC
CASSQQGTYNEQFF
>TRBJ2-1|TRBV27|-|TRBD1
TGTGCCAGCAGTTTAAGCCGATTCTGGGTCGGGACAGGTAGCAATGAGCAGTTCTTC
CASSLSRFWVGTGSNEQFF
>TRBJ2-5|TRBV5-1|-|TRBD2
TGCGCCAGCAGCCCGGCCACCACTAGCGGGGGCCGATTCGGCGAGACCCAGTACTTC
CASSPATTSGGRFGETQYF
>TRBJ2-5|TRBV7-5|-|-
TGTGTCAGAAGCTTACAACCCCGGGCGCTAGCGGAGGGGGAGACCCAGTACTTC
CVRSLQPRALAEGETQYF
>TRBJ1-2|TRBV29-1|-|TRBD1
TGCAGCGTTGGATGGGACAGCGGAGGTCACACCTTC
CSVGWDSGGHTF
>TRBJ1-5|TRBV15|-|-
TGTGCCACCAGCAGAGATTGGAGGGGAAATCAGCCCCAGCATTTT
CATSRDWRGNQPQHF
>TRBJ2-5|TRBV27|once|TRBD2
TGTGCCAGCACCTCTACGGGGGAGGGTGGAGAGACCCAGTACTTC
CASTSTGEGGETQYF
>TRBJ2-7|TRBV19|few|TRBD2
TGTGCCAGTAGTCGGAGCGGGAGCTACGAGCAGTACTTC
CASSRSGSYEQYF